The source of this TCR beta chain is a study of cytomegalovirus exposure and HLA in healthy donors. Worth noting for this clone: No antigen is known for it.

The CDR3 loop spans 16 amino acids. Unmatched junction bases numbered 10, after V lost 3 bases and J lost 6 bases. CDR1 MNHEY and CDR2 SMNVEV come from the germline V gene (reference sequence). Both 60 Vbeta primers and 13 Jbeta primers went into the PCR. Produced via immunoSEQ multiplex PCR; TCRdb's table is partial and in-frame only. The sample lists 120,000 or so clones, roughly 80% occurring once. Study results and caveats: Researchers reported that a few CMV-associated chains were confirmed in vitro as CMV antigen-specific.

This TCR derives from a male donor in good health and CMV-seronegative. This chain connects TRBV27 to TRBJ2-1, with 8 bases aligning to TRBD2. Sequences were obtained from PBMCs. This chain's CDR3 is CASSFSLGRGGNEQFF. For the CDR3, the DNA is TGTGCCAGCAGTTTCTCCCTCGGGAGGGGGGGCAATGAGCAGTTCTTC.